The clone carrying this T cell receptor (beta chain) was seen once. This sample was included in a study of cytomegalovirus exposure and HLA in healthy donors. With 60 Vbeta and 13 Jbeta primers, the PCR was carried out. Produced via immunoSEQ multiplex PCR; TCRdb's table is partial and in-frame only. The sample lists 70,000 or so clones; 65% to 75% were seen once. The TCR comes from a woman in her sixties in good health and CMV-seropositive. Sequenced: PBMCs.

The CDR3 is CASSPPGTANIQYF. CDR3 coding DNA: TGTGCCAGCTCTCCGCCAGGGACAGCAAACATTCAGTACTTC. The chain has TRBV5-4 and TRBJ2-4; 7 bases are shared with TRBD1. The V and J ends lost 7 bases and 6 bases, in that order; junction bases with no gene match: 10. Per the germline V gene, CDR1 is SGHNT and CDR2 is YYREEE (reference sequence). The CDR3 is made up of 14 amino acids.